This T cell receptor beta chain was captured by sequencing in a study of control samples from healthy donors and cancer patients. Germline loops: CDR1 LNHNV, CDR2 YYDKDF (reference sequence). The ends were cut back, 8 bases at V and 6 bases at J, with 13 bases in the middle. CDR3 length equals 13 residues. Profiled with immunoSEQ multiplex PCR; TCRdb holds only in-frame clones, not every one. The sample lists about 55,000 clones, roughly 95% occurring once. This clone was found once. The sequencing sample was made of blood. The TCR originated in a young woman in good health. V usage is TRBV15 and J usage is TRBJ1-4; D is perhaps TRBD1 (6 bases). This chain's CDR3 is CATQTGSDEKLFF. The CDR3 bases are TGTGCCACCCAAACAGGGTCCGATGAAAAACTGTTTTTT.